This T cell receptor beta chain was sequenced during a study of T cell repertoires in cytomegalovirus infection. Overall study results and limits: Public TCR beta family frequency separated CMV-and-HLA carriers, including in an independent cohort.

As regards this clonotype: Its antigen is unidentified.

Each CDR3 protein gets one entry after TCRdb re-called the reads with MiXCR. The table lists more than 650,000 distinct CDR3 sequences, 35% of them singletons. The clonotype originates from a human donor in good health (CMV status not recorded). Some clones in this sample may be carry-over from other donors' samples. Sequencing used PBMCs.

The CDR3 region has the DNA TGCAGTATACTCACAGGGCGAAGCTCCTACGAGCAGTACTTC. This encodes CSILTGRSSYEQYF. The chain has TRBV20-1 and TRBJ2-7, with D maybe TRBD1 (6 bases). V lost 8 bases and J 0 bases, leaving 17 bases between the germline ends. Germline values: CDR1 DFQATT, CDR2 SNEGSKA (reference sequence). The CDR3 is 14 residues long.